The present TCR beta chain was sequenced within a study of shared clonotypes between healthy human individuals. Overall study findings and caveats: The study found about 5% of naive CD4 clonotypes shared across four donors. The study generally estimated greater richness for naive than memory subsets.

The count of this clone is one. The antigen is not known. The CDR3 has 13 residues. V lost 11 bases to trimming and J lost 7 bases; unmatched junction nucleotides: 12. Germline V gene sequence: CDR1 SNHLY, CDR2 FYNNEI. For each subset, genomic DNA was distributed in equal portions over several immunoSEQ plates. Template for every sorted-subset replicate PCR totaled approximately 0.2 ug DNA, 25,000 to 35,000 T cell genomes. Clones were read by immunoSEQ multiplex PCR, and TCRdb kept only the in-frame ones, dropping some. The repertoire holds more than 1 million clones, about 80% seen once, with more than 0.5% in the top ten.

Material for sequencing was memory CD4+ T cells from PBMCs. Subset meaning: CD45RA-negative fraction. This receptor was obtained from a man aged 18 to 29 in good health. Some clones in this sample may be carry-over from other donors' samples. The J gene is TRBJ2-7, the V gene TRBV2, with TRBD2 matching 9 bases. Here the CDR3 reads CASHTSGSGEQYF. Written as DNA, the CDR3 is TGTGCCTCCCACACTAGCGGGTCGGGGGAGCAGTACTTC.